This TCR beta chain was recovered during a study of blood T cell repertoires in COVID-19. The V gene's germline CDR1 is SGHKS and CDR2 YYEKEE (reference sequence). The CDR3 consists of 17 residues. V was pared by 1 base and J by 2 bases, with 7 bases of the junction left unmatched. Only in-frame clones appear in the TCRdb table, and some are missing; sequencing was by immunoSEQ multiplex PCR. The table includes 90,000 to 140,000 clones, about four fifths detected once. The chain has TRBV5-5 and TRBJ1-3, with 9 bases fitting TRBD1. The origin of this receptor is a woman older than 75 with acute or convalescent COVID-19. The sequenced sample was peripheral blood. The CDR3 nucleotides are TGTGCCAGCAGCTTGACAGGGGGCTCGTCTACTGGAAACACCATATATTTT. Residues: CASSLTGGSSTGNTIYF.